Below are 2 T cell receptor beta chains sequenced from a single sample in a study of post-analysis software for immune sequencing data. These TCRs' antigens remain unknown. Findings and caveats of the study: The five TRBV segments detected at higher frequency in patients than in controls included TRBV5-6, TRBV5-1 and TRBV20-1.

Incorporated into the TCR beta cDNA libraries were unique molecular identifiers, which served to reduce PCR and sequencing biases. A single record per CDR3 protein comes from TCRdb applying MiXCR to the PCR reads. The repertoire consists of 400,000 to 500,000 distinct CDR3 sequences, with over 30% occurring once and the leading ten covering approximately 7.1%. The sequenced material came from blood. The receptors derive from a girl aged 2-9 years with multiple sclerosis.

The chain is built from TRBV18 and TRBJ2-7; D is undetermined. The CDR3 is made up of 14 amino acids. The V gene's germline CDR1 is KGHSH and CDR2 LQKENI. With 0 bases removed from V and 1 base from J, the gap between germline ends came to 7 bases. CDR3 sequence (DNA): TGTGCCAGCTCACCACCGTCTACATCCTACGAGCAGTACTTC. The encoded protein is CASSPPSTSYEQYF.

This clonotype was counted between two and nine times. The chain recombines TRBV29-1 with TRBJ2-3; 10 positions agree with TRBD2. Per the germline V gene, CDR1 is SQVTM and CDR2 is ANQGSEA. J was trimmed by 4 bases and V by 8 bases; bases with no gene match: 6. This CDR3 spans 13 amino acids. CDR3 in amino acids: CSLTSGVPDTQYF. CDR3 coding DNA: TGCAGCTTAACTAGCGGGGTCCCAGATACGCAGTATTTT.